The 19 T cell receptor beta chains in this list originate from one sample, sequenced in a study of molecular identifiers for immune sequencing clone quantification (dated by TCRdb to the late 2010s). Libraries were prepared through PCR. Instrument on record: Illumina HiSeq 4000. The public sequencing data were trimmed at Q25 with fastp and processed into clonotypes with MiXCR by TCRdb, which kept only in-frame beta chains. Rows with a matching CDR3 protein are joined into one entry that keeps the most common DNA and genes. This sample gives 50,000 to 65,000 distinct CDR3 sequences in total; 25% of them show up just once. The top ten clonotypes cover around 1.9% of the sample. The sample comprised naive CD8+ T cells from blood, with Jurkat cell RNA spiked in. The cell subset or site label of this sample denotes: FACS-sorted CD8+CD4-CCR7+CD45RA+ naive T cells. The receptors were gathered from a human donor in good health. Some libraries in this study had Jurkat cell RNA spiked in.

This clonotype occurred many times. The rearrangement uses TRBV2 and TRBJ2-3, with 11 bases lining up with TRBD2. V lost 1 base to trimming and J lost 0 bases; unmatched junction nucleotides: 6. Germline values: CDR1 SNHLY, CDR2 FYNNEI. The CDR3 consists of 18 residues. CDR3 sequence (DNA): TGTGCCAGCAGTGAAGTGGTAGCGGGAGGGTCGAGCACAGATACGCAGTATTTT. It translates to CASSEVVAGGSSTDTQYF.

This clonotype showed up just a few times. One junction end does not reproduce the germline sequence, and a read error may be involved. CDR3 DNA: TGTGCCTGGAGTGCGGCGGGTGCAGATATGCAGTATTTT. It translates to CAWSAAGADMQYF. V gene TRBV30 combines with J gene TRBJ2-3, with a tentative D call TRBD2 (5 bases). The CDR3 is 13 residues long. The germline CDR1 and CDR2 sequences are GTSNPN and SVGIG (reference sequence).

This clonotype was counted ten times or more. CDR3 sequence reads: CASSYYPPNTEAFF. The CDR3 bases are TGTGCCAGCAGTTACTACCCCCCGAACACTGAAGCTTTCTTT. The chain links TRBV6-2 or TRBV6-3 to TRBJ1-1, with unresolved D. The CDR3 contains 14 residues. CDR1 and CDR2 from the germline V gene are MNHEY and SVGEGT. Between the trimmed V and J ends, which lost 1 base and 1 base, there was a span of 7 bases.

This clonotype was recorded a few times. A much larger clone differs by one base, so this may be a read error. Given the absence of the conserved phenylalanine or tryptophan at the CDR3 end, a read error is likely. The V call is TRBV6-5, the J call TRBJ2-7, with D perhaps TRBD2 (6 bases). Deletions cut 0 bases from V and 0 bases from J, with 9 bases between. In germline, CDR1 is MNHEY, CDR2 SVGAGI. The CDR3 sequence is 15 residues long. CDR3 residues: CASSYSSTSSYEQYL. CDR3 coding DNA: TGTGCCAGCAGTTACTCATCGACTAGCTCCTACGAGCAGTACCTC.

This clonotype was observed many times. The V and J genes are TRBV10-3 and TRBJ2-7; D unresolved. Germline-derived CDR1 and CDR2 are ENHRY and SYGVKD. The V end was cut by 0 bases, the J end by 2 bases, with 14 bases between. The CDR3 length is 16 residues. The CDR3 coding sequence is TGTGCCATCAGTGAGTCGATTATTGAACAGACCTACGAGCAGTACTTC. The encoded protein is CAISESIIEQTYEQYF.

This clonotype occurred many times. The rearrangement joins TRBV7-9 to TRBJ2-7; tentative D call: TRBD1 (5 bases). Trimming took off 0 bases at V and 6 bases at J, with 12 bases between the two ends. The CDR3 consists of 14 residues. The germline CDR1 and CDR2 sequences are SEHNR and FQNEAQ (reference sequence). For the CDR3, the DNA is TGTGCCAGCAGCTTAGCGAGGCAGGGTACCGAGCAGTACTTC. It is translated as CASSLARQGTEQYF.

The table lists this clonotype with a few counts. The chain recombines TRBV6-1 with TRBJ2-3; D may be TRBD1 or TRBD2 (5 bases each). The germline V gene encodes CDR1 MNHNS and CDR2 SASEGT. The CDR3 has 14 residues. V was shortened by 7 bases and J by 3 bases, with 14 bases between the two germline ends. CDR3 residues: CASNKGTTTDTQYF. The CDR3 region has the DNA TGTGCCAGCAATAAGGGGACGACGACAGATACGCAGTATTTT.

There are many counts of this clonotype. The V gene is TRBV5-1, the J gene TRBJ1-1, with 7 bases aligning to TRBD1. V shed 1 base, J shed 5 bases, and the junction held 8 bases outside the gene matches. The CDR3 sequence is 15 residues long. CDR1 SGHRS and CDR2 YFSETQ come from the germline V gene. The DNA of the CDR3 is TGCGCCAGCAGCTTGAGTAAGGGGGCGAGTACTGAAGCTTTCTTT. It is translated as CASSLSKGASTEAFF.

This clonotype has a count of ten or more. The chain links TRBV4-1 to TRBJ2-7; 11 positions agree with TRBD1. V shed 4 bases, J shed 3 bases, and the junction held 8 bases outside the gene matches. This CDR3 spans 16 amino acids. In germline, CDR1 is MGHRA, CDR2 YSYEKL. Here the CDR3 reads CASSPKDGTGGYEQYF. CDR3 in DNA: TGCGCCAGCAGCCCCAAAGACGGGACAGGGGGCTACGAGCAGTACTTC.

With respect to this clonotype: This may come from a read error, since a much larger clone is one base off. This chain connects TRBV7-2 to TRBJ2-7; D ambiguous. V lost 5 bases to trimming and J lost 6 bases, with 17 bases between them. The germline V gene has CDR1 SGHTA and CDR2 FQGNSA. The CDR3 sequence is 14 residues long. The CDR3 DNA reads as TGTGCCAGCAGCCTTATGGTCCTGGGTTTCGAGCAGTACTTC. Protein: CASSLMVLGFEQYF.

For this clonotype: The CDR3 ends on some other residue instead of the conserved phenylalanine or tryptophan, so this is likely a read error. The chain employs TRBV7-6 and TRBJ2-3; D perhaps matches TRBD2 (6 bases). Looked up from germline, CDR1 is SGHVS and CDR2 is FNYEAQ. The CDR3 is 12 residues long. In DNA form, the CDR3 reads TGTGCCAGTAGCTTAGCGGAGGATACGCAGTATTGT. It encodes CASSLAEDTQYC.

This clonotype has a handful of counts. The genes are TRBV2 and TRBJ2-3, with D maybe TRBD2 (6 bases). Trimming pared 2 bases from V and 0 bases from J, leaving 9 bases between. Germline assignment: CDR1 SNHLY and CDR2 FYNNEI. There are 15 residues in the CDR3. This chain's CDR3 is CASSEWAGSTDTQYF. The CDR3 nucleotides read TGTGCCAGCAGTGAATGGGCGGGAAGCACAGATACGCAGTATTTT.

In its sample, this clonotype was seen many times. The chain joins TRBV30 to TRBJ1-5; D is ambiguous. Germline V CDR1 and CDR2: GTSNPN, SVGIG (reference sequence). The CDR3 sequence is 13 residues long. Trimming stripped 0 bases from V and 1 base from J, with 4 bases between. This CDR3 reads CAWSVMSNQPQHF. The CDR3 DNA reads TGTGCCTGGAGTGTAATGAGCAATCAGCCCCAGCATTTT.

This clonotype was observed at least ten times. One end of the junction varies from germline; a read error may be responsible. The chain couples TRBV7-9 to TRBJ2-3; D not certain. Germline V gene sequence: CDR1 SEHNR, CDR2 FQNEAQ (reference sequence). The CDR3 length is 12 residues. CDR3 sequence (DNA): TGCGTCCTGACGGGCCTCACAGATACGCAGTATTTT. Its translation: CVLTGLTDTQYF.

This clonotype was seen more than once but under ten times. V and J are TRBV10-3 and TRBJ2-7; D is ambiguous. In germline, CDR1 is ENHRY, CDR2 SYGVKD. V was cut by 6 bases and J by 0 bases, with 9 bases left in between. The length of the CDR3 is 13 residues. CDR3 residues: CAIRGGDSYEQYF. In DNA form, the CDR3 reads TGTGCCATCAGGGGCGGTGACTCCTACGAGCAGTACTTC.

As to this clonotype: A much larger clone sits a single nucleotide away, making a read error possible. The chain recombines TRBV7-9 with TRBJ1-1, with a weak D call TRBD1 (6 bases). The CDR3 sequence is 15 residues long. Germline assignment: CDR1 SEHNR and CDR2 FQNEAQ (reference sequence). The CDR3 loop reads CAGSLAQGTNTEAFF. The CDR3 bases are TGTGCCGGCAGCTTAGCGCAGGGGACGAACACTGAAGCTTTCTTT. Filled out from reference TRBV7-9 and TRBJ1-1, the complete variable domain reads DTGVSQNPRHKITKRGQNVTFRCDPISEHNRLYWYRQTLGQGPEFLTYFQNEAQLEKSRLLSDRFSAERPKGSFSTLEIQRTEQGDSAMYLCAGSLAQGTNTEAFFGQGTRLTVV.

As to this clonotype: This may be a read error, as it is one base from a much larger clone. The J gene is TRBJ1-6, the V gene TRBV4-1; D is ambiguous. This CDR3 has 14 amino acids. The V gene's germline CDR1 is MGHRA and CDR2 YSYEKL. CDR3 residues: CASSPPGYNSPLPF. The DNA for the CDR3 is TGCGCCAGCAGCCCCCCCGGGTATAATTCACCCCTCCCCTTT.

As for this clonotype: A clone one base away is much larger, so this may be a read error. The chain is built from TRBV12-3 or TRBV12-4 and TRBJ1-4, with D perhaps TRBD1 (5 bases). The CDR3 has 14 amino acids. Trimming removed 5 bases from V and 4 bases from J, with 11 bases in between. CDR3 amino acids: CASSGDGINEKLFF. CDR3 DNA sequence: TGTGCCAGCAGTGGGGACGGGATTAATGAAAAACTGTTTTTT.

Notes on this clonotype: This could be a read error, since a much larger clone is one nucleotide away. This chain joins TRBV5-1 and TRBJ2-5; TRBD2 agrees at 10 bases. This CDR3 contains 17 residues. Germline-derived CDR1 and CDR2 are SGHRS and YFSETQ. The V gene end was trimmed by 0 bases and the J gene end by 7 bases; junction bases not matched to a gene: 12. CDR3 sequence (DNA): TGCGCCAGCAGCTTGGAGGGGCTAGCGGGAGATCGAGGGACCCAGTACTTC. It yields the protein CASSLEGLAGDRGTQYF.